This entry concerns a single TCR beta chain. Its target is unknown. Some clones are missing from TCRdb's copy, which holds only in-frame ones; the method was immunoSEQ multiplex PCR. Here the sample spans roughly 25,000 clones, 70% to 90% being singletons. The data are from a study of graft-versus-host responses after intestinal transplantation. Findings and caveats of the study: In recipient marrow, GvH clones were found, and some appeared first in ileum or blood.

The junction had 5 bases not matched to a gene; V was cut back by 2 bases and J by 1 base. Per germline, CDR1 MNHNY and CDR2 SVGAGI (reference sequence). The CDR3 spans 16 residues. V usage is TRBV6-6 and J usage is TRBJ1-3; 7 nucleotides match TRBD1. The receptor was derived from a human patient who received an intestinal transplant, so some T cells may come from the graft donor. Source: PBMCs, taken approximately 29 days after intestinal transplant. CDR3 region: CASSYTGAGSGNTIYF. The CDR3, as DNA: TGTGCCAGCAGTTACACAGGGGCCGGTTCTGGAAACACCATATATTTT.